The sequence of this TCR beta chain was determined in a study of cytomegalovirus exposure and HLA in healthy donors. General study results and limits: Later analysis reportedly placed an Asian-associated ancestry cluster below the approximately 730-donor mean in N-insertions. The study listed some 160 cytomegalovirus-associated TCR beta chains.

The CDR3 runs 16 residues. The J segment lost 5 bases and the V segment lost 1 base, leaving 9 bases of the junction unmatched. Germline-derived CDR1 and CDR2 are SEHNR and FQNEAQ (reference sequence). 60 Vbeta and 13 Jbeta primers were used in PCR. Per the authors' pipeline: There were about 88 million unique TCR beta chains by a later count, and 10 million to 12 million of them were shared. Produced via immunoSEQ multiplex PCR; TCRdb's table is partial and in-frame only. That table furnishes V, J and clone size, whereas the DNA furnished D and trimming. The table shows about 150,000 clones, with approximately 71% occurring only once. On this clone: The antigen remains unidentified.

The chain is built from TRBV7-9 and TRBJ2-3; 7 positions match TRBD1. The TCR comes from a man aged 30 to 45 in good health and CMV-seropositive. The material sequenced was PBMCs. The CDR3 region is CASSLEGGAGRDTQYF. The CDR3 coding sequence is TGTGCCAGCAGCTTAGAAGGGGGCGCGGGTAGAGATACGCAGTATTTT.